These 16 T cell receptor beta chains originate from one sample sequenced in a study of T-cell reconstitution after alpha-beta-depleted transplantation in children. A library of TCRbeta sequences, prepared with unique molecular identifiers, was generated. TCRdb re-derived calls from the PCR reads in MiXCR, one entry per CDR3 protein. The repertoire consists of about 200,000 distinct CDR3 sequences, with just under 6.5% occurring once and the leading ten covering roughly 4.8%. The source material was PBMCs, sampled before TCRalphabeta/CD19-depleted stem cell transplant. The receptor set was obtained from a girl in the first two years of life with combined immunodeficiency, due to receive a stem cell transplant.

Many counts were recorded for this clonotype. The chain uses TRBV7-3 and TRBJ2-1, with D possibly TRBD2 on 6 matching bases. The germline V gene encodes CDR1 SGHTA and CDR2 FQGTGA. The CDR3 has 15 amino acids. Trimming pared 3 bases from V and 7 bases from J, leaving 16 bases between. CDR3 protein: CASSFGLPGANEQFF. CDR3 nucleotide sequence: TGTGCCAGCAGCTTCGGACTACCCGGAGCAAATGAGCAGTTCTTC.

This clonotype was detected ten times or more. The DNA of the CDR3 is TGTGCCAGCAGCTTCGGTCCCGAGCAGTACTTC. The encoded protein is CASSFGPEQYF. The rearrangement uses TRBV7-9 and TRBJ2-7, with unresolved D. This CDR3 contains 11 residues. V shed 3 bases and J shed 6 bases, with 6 bases lying between them. From germline, CDR1 is SEHNR and CDR2 FQNEAQ (reference sequence).

This clonotype was seen repeatedly, ten times or more. The V and J genes are TRBV12-3 or TRBV12-4 and TRBJ2-5; D possibly corresponds to TRBD1 (6 bases). V lost 6 bases and J lost 2, with 10 bases in between. The CDR3 spans 13 residues. The CDR3 DNA reads TGTGCCAGCAGCCGAGGACAGCAAGAGACCCAGTACTTC. Encoded protein: CASSRGQQETQYF.

This clonotype has more than one count but fewer than ten. CDR3 sequence: CSVEEGGQFF. CDR3 nucleotide sequence: TGCAGCGTTGAAGAGGGGGGGCAGTTCTTC. The chain joins TRBV29-1 to TRBJ2-1, with D possibly TRBD2 on 6 matching bases. The germline V and J ends were trimmed by 0 bases and 12 bases, with 6 bases remaining between them. This CDR3 has 10 amino acids. The germline gives CDR1 SQVTM, CDR2 ANQGSEA.

In this sample, this clonotype turned up many times. V and J are TRBV7-6 and TRBJ1-1, with TRBD1 as a possible D gene (5 bases). Germline values: CDR1 SGHVS, CDR2 FNYEAQ. The CDR3 consists of 14 residues. Trimming stripped 2 bases from V and 1 base from J, with 8 bases between. This chain's CDR3 is CASSLPGGNTEAFF. DNA of the CDR3: TGTGCCAGCAGCTTACCGGGGGGGAACACTGAAGCTTTCTTT.

In its sample, this clonotype was seen many times. The chain employs TRBV20-1 and TRBJ2-7; D is unresolved. V was clipped by 6 bases and J by 6 bases, with 15 bases between them. The CDR3 extends over 12 amino acids. The germline V gene has CDR1 DFQATT and CDR2 SNEGSKA (reference sequence). As DNA, the CDR3 is TGCAGTGCCGTAAGGGTTTCAAGCGAGCAGTACTTC. This encodes CSAVRVSSEQYF.

Ten or more counts support this clonotype. The chain combines TRBV4-1 with TRBJ2-2; 8 positions match TRBD1. The CDR3 runs 17 residues. Germline V gene lookup returns CDR1 MGHRA and CDR2 YSYEKL. Trimming cost V 1 base and J 0 bases; bases outside gene matches: 4. The CDR3 reads CASSQGTGPANTGELFF. CDR3 coding DNA: TGCGCCAGCAGCCAAGGGACAGGGCCTGCGAACACCGGGGAGCTGTTTTTT.

This clonotype was counted at least ten times. The rearrangement joins TRBV29-1 to TRBJ2-7, with a tentative D call TRBD2 (6 bases). V was pared by 7 bases and J by 3 bases, with 13 bases between. Germline V gives CDR1 SQVTM, CDR2 ANQGSEA. The CDR3 extends over 12 amino acids. The DNA for the CDR3 is TGCAGCGCCTCCGGGACTTTCTACGAGCAGTACTTC. Amino acid sequence: CSASGTFYEQYF.

The chain recombines TRBV6-2 or TRBV6-3 with TRBJ2-1, with D tentatively TRBD1 (5 bases). The germline V gene encodes CDR1 MNHEY and CDR2 SVGEGT. V was cut by 4 bases and J by 4 bases, with 11 bases left in between. The CDR3 totals 14 residues. Written as DNA, the CDR3 is TGTGCCAGCAGTTCCCTTAAGGGGTACAATGAGCAGTTCTTC. Protein: CASSSLKGYNEQFF.

This chain uses TRBV6-5 with TRBJ2-7; TRBD1 agrees at 7 bases. The ends lost 10 bases at V and 0 bases at J; junction bases unmatched: 3. The CDR3 totals 12 residues. The germline V gene encodes CDR1 MNHEY and CDR2 SVGAGI. The CDR3 DNA is TGTGCCACCCGACAGGGCTCCTACGAGCAGTACTTC. Its protein is CATRQGSYEQYF.

The rearrangement links TRBV7-9 to TRBJ2-6; possible D gene TRBD1, 7 bases. CDR1 and CDR2 from the germline V gene are SEHNR and FQNEAQ (reference sequence). The CDR3 length is 17 residues. Trimming removed 3 bases at V and 1 base at J, with 13 bases between. The DNA of the CDR3 is TGTGCCAGCAGCTTCCCAGGGGGACTTTCTGGGGCCAACGTCCTGACTTTC. Amino acids: CASSFPGGLSGANVLTF.

This clonotype was counted many times. V is TRBV7-2 and J is TRBJ1-1; D is undetermined. This CDR3 contains 13 residues. Germline loops: CDR1 SGHTA, CDR2 FQGNSA. V lost 4 bases, J lost 7 bases, and 13 bases lay in between. CDR3 region: CASSSPVWGEAFF. The CDR3 DNA sequence: TGTGCCAGCAGCTCCCCGGTTTGGGGTGAAGCTTTCTTT.

This clonotype was detected a few times. The genes are TRBV28 and TRBJ1-6, with D perhaps matching TRBD1 (5 bases). This CDR3 is 15 amino acids long. In germline, CDR1 is MDHEN, CDR2 SYDVKM. V was clipped by 6 bases and J by 9 bases, with 18 bases between them. The CDR3 reads CASSPVQGTLSPLHF. Written as DNA, the CDR3 is TGTGCCAGCAGCCCAGTCCAGGGAACCCTTTCACCCCTCCACTTT.

This clonotype was found many times. V gene TRBV6-1 combines with J gene TRBJ2-1, with TRBD2 matching 8 bases. The trim removed 7 bases at V and 3 bases at J, leaving 5 bases unmatched. The CDR3 runs to 14 residues. The germline CDR1 and CDR2 sequences are MNHNS and SASEGT. This CDR3 is CASTSGSSYNEQFF. The CDR3 DNA sequence: TGTGCCAGCACAAGCGGGAGTAGCTACAATGAGCAGTTCTTC.

This clonotype came up many times. The rearrangement links TRBV29-1 to TRBJ2-7; TRBD2 agrees at 7 bases. V lost 3 bases, J lost 6 bases, and 11 bases stayed unmatched. There are 14 residues in the CDR3. Germline V lookup: CDR1 SQVTM, CDR2 ANQGSEA. CDR3 in DNA: TGCAGCGTTGAGAAAGGGAATAGCGGGCGCGAGCAGTACTTC. Its protein is CSVEKGNSGREQYF.

The DNA of the CDR3 is TGTGCCAGCAGCGCCGGGACCCAGTACTTC. This sequence encodes CASSAGTQYF. The J gene is TRBJ2-5, the V gene TRBV7-9; no clear D gene. The CDR3 is 10 amino acids. Germline CDR1 and CDR2: SEHNR and FQNEAQ (reference sequence). Trimming left V 5 bases short and J 7 bases short, with 5 bases between.